This T cell receptor beta chain was sequenced during a study of blood T cell repertoires in COVID-19. In the original workflow: Amplified reference gene primers provided the basis for estimating nucleated cell counts. Some clones are missing from TCRdb's copy, which holds only in-frame ones; the method was immunoSEQ multiplex PCR. V, J and clone size reflect that table, while D and trimming were determined from the DNA. The table includes roughly 170,000 clones, approximately 82% detected once. The ends lost 1 base at V and 4 bases at J; junction bases unmatched: 1. Germline V CDR1 and CDR2: SGHDT, YYEEEE. The CDR3 has 13 residues.

Material for sequencing was PBMCs or T cells enriched from blood (not recorded which). This sequence joins TRBV5-6 and TRBJ2-5, with 7 bases identical to TRBD1. The source of this sequence is a woman aged 45-65 years who had recovered from COVID-19. As DNA, the CDR3 is TGTGCCAGCAGCTTGCACAGGGGAGAGACCCAGTACTTC. The encoded protein is CASSLHRGETQYF.